This T cell receptor (beta chain) was sequenced during a study of T cells in Graves' hyperthyroidism and ophthalmopathy. Study background: The authors collected peripheral blood at initial diagnosis, before any treatment.

CDR3 length: 18 residues. The V gene end was trimmed by 1 base and the J gene end by 7 bases; junction bases not matched to a gene: 9. Germline CDR1 and CDR2: MNHEY and SVGEGT. In this sample, this clonotype turned up many times. Its cognate antigen is unknown. Study conclusions and caveats: Ophthalmopathy and stable hyperthyroidism were separated by a 13 V-J model.

The PBMCs studied were ones that came from around 10 ml fresh peripheral blood. What was amplified from RNA transcripts were TCR beta CDR3 regions. First-round RT-PCR of the TCR CDR3 relied on the HTBI primer set. In TCRdb, the multiplex PCR reads were re-called with MiXCR into one record per CDR3 protein. The sample yields about 400,000 distinct CDR3 sequences, roughly 15% seen once. The V gene is TRBV6-2 or TRBV6-3, the J gene TRBJ2-1; 14 nucleotides align to TRBD2. The clonotype originates from a young man with Graves' ophthalmopathy. The specimen sequenced was blood. This CDR3 reads CASSYLEQGLAGGNEQFF. CDR3 DNA sequence: TGTGCCAGCAGTTACTTGGAACAAGGACTAGCGGGAGGAAATGAGCAGTTCTTC.